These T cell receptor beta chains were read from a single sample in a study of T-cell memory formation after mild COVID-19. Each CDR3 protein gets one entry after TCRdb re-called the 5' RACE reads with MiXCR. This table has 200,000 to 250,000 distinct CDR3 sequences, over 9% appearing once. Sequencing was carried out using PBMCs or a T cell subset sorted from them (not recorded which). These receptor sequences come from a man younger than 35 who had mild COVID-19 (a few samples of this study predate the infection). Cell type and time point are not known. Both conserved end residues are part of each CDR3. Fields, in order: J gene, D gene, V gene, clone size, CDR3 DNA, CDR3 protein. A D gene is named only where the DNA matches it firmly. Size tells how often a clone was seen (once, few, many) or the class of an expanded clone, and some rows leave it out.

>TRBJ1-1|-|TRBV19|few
TGTGCCAGTAGTTCCCGAAGGGGTCACACTGAAGCTTTCTTT
CASSSRRGHTEAFF
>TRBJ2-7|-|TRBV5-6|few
TGTGCCAGCAGCGTCCCAACAACCTACGAGCAGTACTTC
CASSVPTTYEQYF
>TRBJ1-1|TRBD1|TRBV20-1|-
TGCAGTGCTCACAGGGGGAGTGCCACTGAAGCTTTCTTT
CSAHRGSATEAFF
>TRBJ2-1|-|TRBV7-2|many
TGTGCCAGCAGCCCCGAGGTGGCCTACAATGAGCAGTTCTTC
CASSPEVAYNEQFF
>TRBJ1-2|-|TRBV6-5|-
TGTGCCAGCAGTTCCCCAGGGAGGTATGGCTACACCTTC
CASSSPGRYGYTF
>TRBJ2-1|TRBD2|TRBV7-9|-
TGTGCCAGTGGGACTAGCGGGGGGAATGAGCAGTTCTTC
CASGTSGGNEQFF
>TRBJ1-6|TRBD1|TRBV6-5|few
TGTGCCAGCAGTTACCGGGACAGGCGGTCACCCCTCCACTTT
CASSYRDRRSPLHF
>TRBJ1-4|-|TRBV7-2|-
TGTGCCAGCAGCTTAGCGGGGAACGCTAATGAAAAACTGTTTTTT
CASSLAGNANEKLFF
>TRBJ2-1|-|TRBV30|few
TGTGCCTGGGGGGGCACGAGCTCCTACAATGAGCAGTTCTTC
CAWGGTSSYNEQFF
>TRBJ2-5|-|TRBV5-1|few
TGCGCCAGCAGCTTGGGCGGGACAAAGGAGGAGACCCAGTACTTC
CASSLGGTKEETQYF
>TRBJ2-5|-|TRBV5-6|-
TGTGCCAGCAGCAAAGGAAGGTGGGAGACCCAGTACTTC
CASSKGRWETQYF
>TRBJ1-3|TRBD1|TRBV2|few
TGTGCCAGCAGCGAACAGGGGGCATTGGCTGGAAACACCATATATTTT
CASSEQGALAGNTIYF
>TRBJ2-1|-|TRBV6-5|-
TGTGCCAGCAGTCTCCAGGCGGGGGCCCTCAATGAGCAGTTCTTC
CASSLQAGALNEQFF
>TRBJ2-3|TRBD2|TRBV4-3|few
TGCGCCAGCAGCCAAGGACTAGCGGGGGGCCAGGCAGATACGCAGTATTTT
CASSQGLAGGQADTQYF
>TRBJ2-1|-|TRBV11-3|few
TGTGCCAGCAGCGTGGGAAATGAGCAGTTCTTC
CASSVGNEQFF
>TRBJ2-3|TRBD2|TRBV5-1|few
TGCGCCAGCAGTTCCTCTAGCGGGGGGGCCGGAGATACGCAGTATTTT
CASSSSSGGAGDTQYF
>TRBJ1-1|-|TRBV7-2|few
TGTGCCAGCAGCTTTCAGGGAAGGGCTGAAGCTTTCTTT
CASSFQGRAEAFF
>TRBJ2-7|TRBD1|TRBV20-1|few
TGCAGTGCCCCCAATCCGGGACAGCTATTATACGAGCAGTACTTC
CSAPNPGQLLYEQYF
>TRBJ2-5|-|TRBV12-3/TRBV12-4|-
TGTGCCAGCAGTTTAGTCAGTCAACTCCAGTACTTC
CASSLVSQLQYF
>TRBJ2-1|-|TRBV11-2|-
TGTGCCAGCAGATACGGGGGCGGCAATGAGCAGTTCTTC
CASRYGGGNEQFF
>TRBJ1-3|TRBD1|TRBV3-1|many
TGTGCCAGCAGCCCGGGACAGGGAAACACCATATATTTT
CASSPGQGNTIYF
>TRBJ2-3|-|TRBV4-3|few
TGCGCCAGCAGCCAAGATTGGCTAGCAATGACGGATACGCAGTATTTT
CASSQDWLAMTDTQYF
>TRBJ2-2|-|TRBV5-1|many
TGCGCCAGCAGTATGTACAGCGCGAACACCGGGGAGCTGTTTTTT
CASSMYSANTGELFF
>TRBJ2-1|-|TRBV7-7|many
TGTGCCAGCAGCTTGGACAGAAACAATGAGCAGTTCTTC
CASSLDRNNEQFF
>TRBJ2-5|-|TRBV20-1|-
TGCAGTGCCCTTCGAGGGGCCGGGCAAGAGACCCAGTACTTC
CSALRGAGQETQYF
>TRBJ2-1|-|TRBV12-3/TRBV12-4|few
TGTGCCAGCAGTAACCCCCCCCAACTCGGCAATGAGCAGTTCTTC
CASSNPPQLGNEQFF
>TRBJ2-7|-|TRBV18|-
TGTGCCAGCTCACCCCCTCCCTCCTACGAGCAGTACTTC
CASSPPPSYEQYF
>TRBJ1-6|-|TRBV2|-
TGTGCCAGCAGTGAGGAACTTAGGGATTCACCCCTCCACTTT
CASSEELRDSPLHF
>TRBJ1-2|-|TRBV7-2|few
TGTGCCAGCAGCTTAGTAGGGGCCTATGGCTACACCTTC
CASSLVGAYGYTF
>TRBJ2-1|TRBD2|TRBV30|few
TGTGCCTGGCACCTAGCGGGCCGATATCTATACAATGAGCAGTTCTTC
CAWHLAGRYLYNEQFF
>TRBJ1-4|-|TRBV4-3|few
TGCGCCAGCAGTTCCCGAATGGGGGTCCGAAATGAAAAACTGTTTTTT
CASSSRMGVRNEKLFF
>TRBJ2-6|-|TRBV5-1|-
TGCGCCAGCCGTTTTAGGGGTGGGACCTCTGGGGCCAACGTCCTGACTTTC
CASRFRGGTSGANVLTF
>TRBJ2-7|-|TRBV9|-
TGTGCCAGCAGCGTATTAGATTCCTCCTACGAGCAGTACTTC
CASSVLDSSYEQYF
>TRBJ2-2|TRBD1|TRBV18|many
TGTGCCAGCTCACGTGCGGAAACGAGGGGGCGGTTCTTGTCGAACACCGGGGAGCTGTTTTTT
CASSRAETRGRFLSNTGELFF
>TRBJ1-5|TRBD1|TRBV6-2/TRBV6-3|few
TGTGCCAGCAGTTACCAAGCCGGGACAGAGTTACTTGGATATCAGCCCCAGCATTTT
CASSYQAGTELLGYQPQHF
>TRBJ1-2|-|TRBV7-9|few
TGTGCCAGCAGCTTCGCATGGGGACCAACGATAAGCGGCTACACCTTC
CASSFAWGPTISGYTF
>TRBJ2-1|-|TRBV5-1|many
TGCGCCAGCAGCTTGGCCGGCCGGAGCTCCTACAATGAGCAGTTCTTC
CASSLAGRSSYNEQFF
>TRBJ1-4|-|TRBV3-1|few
TGTGCCAGCAGCCAAGAAAATGAAAAACTGTTTTTT
CASSQENEKLFF
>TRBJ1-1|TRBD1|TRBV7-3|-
TGTGCCAGCAGCAAACAGGGGTTGGACACTGAAGCTTTCTTT
CASSKQGLDTEAFF
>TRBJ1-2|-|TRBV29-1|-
TGCAGCGCTATGGCCAGGAGGAATGGCTACACCTTC
CSAMARRNGYTF
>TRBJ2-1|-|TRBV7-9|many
TGTGCCAGCAGCTTAGCCTCGTCCAATGAGCAGTTCTTC
CASSLASSNEQFF
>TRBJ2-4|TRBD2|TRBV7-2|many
TGTGCCAGCAGCTTACCTAGCGGGGGTTCATACATTCAGTACTTC
CASSLPSGGSYIQYF
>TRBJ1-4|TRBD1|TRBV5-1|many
TGCGCCAGCAGCCTTCAAGAAGGGGGCGCAAATGAAAAACTGTTTTTT
CASSLQEGGANEKLFF
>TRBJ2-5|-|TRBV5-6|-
TGTGCCAGCAGCTTGGCCACAGGGCCCCGCGAGACCCAGTACTTC
CASSLATGPRETQYF
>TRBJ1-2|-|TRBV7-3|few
TGTGCCAGCGGCCCCCGGCGGACACATAACTATGGCTACACCTTC
CASGPRRTHNYGYTF
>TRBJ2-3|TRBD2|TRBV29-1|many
TGCAGCGTTGAGATGGCAGTCGGGGGGGATACGCAGTATTTT
CSVEMAVGGDTQYF
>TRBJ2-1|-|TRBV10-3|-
TGTGCCATCAGGGGTCCCGGGGACCATGAGCAGTTCTTC
CAIRGPGDHEQFF
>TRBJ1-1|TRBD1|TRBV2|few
TGTGCCAGCAGAAACGACAGGGTTGCCACTGAAGCTTTCTTT
CASRNDRVATEAFF
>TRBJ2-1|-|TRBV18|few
TGTGCCAGCTCACCCAGGGGTGGTAATGAGCAGTTCTTC
CASSPRGGNEQFF
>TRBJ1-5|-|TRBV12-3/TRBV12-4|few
TGTGCCAGCCTTCAACCTCAGCGAACTAGCAATCAGCCCCAGCATTTT
CASLQPQRTSNQPQHF
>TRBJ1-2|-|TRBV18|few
TGTGCCAGCTCACCACTTGGAGGGTGGGCCTATGGCTACACCTTC
CASSPLGGWAYGYTF
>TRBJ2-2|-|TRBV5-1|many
TGCGCCAGCAGCGAATCCGGGGAGCTGTTTTTT
CASSESGELFF
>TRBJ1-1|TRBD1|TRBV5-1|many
TGCGCCAGCAGCTTGGGAGGGACAGGGAACACTGAAGCTTTCTTT
CASSLGGTGNTEAFF
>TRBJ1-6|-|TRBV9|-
TGTGCCAGCAGCGAGGGCCTGAGGGAATATTCACCCCTCCACTTT
CASSEGLREYSPLHF
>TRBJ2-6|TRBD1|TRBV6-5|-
TGTGCCAGCAGACAGGGGCCGTCTGGGGCCAACGTCCTGACTTTC
CASRQGPSGANVLTF
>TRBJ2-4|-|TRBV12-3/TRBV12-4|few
TGTGCCAGCAGTGGTCTAGGCGCGCAGAGCTCCAAAAACATTCAGTACTTC
CASSGLGAQSSKNIQYF
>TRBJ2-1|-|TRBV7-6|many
TGTGCCAGCTCGACTTCGGGGGCCGCCTACAATGAGCAGTTCTTC
CASSTSGAAYNEQFF
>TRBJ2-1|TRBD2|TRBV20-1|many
TGCAGTGCTAGGTGGAGCGGGGGGGTGAATGAGCAGTTCTTC
CSARWSGGVNEQFF
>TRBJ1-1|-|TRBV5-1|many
TGCGCCAGCAGCTTGGCTTGGGGACGGATGAACACTGAAGCTTTCTTT
CASSLAWGRMNTEAFF
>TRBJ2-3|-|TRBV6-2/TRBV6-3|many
TGTGCCAGCAGTGATTTTTTAGCGACAGATACGCAGTATTTT
CASSDFLATDTQYF